What follows are 18 T cell receptor beta chains derived from one specimen sequenced in a study of T cells after yellow fever vaccination. MiXCR, applied by TCRdb to the 5' RACE reads, yields one record per CDR3 protein. The profile shows 20,000 to 25,000 distinct CDR3 sequences, 3% to 4% of them singletons. The specimen comprised PBMCs, either bulk or a sorted T-cell subset (CD4+, CD8+, memory, or dextramer-sorted; not recorded which), sampled roughly 47 days after the first yellow fever vaccination. The source is a young man who received the YFV17D yellow fever vaccine.

This clonotype has ten or more counts. The CDR3 nucleotides are TGCAGCGTTGCGGGGATTACCAATGAGCAGTTCTTC. This gives the protein CSVAGITNEQFF. This chain links TRBV29-1 with TRBJ2-1; maybe TRBD2 (5 bases). This CDR3 is 12 amino acids long. Trimming removed 4 bases from V and 6 bases from J, with 10 bases in between. The V gene's germline CDR1 is SQVTM and CDR2 ANQGSEA.

This clonotype was detected many times. The chain combines TRBV5-6 with TRBJ1-2, with D possibly TRBD1 on 6 matching bases. The CDR3 is 14 residues long. Trimming took 3 bases from V and 2 from J, leaving 11 bases between them. Germline V gene data show CDR1 as SGHDT and CDR2 as YYEEEE. The CDR3 here is CASSSRDTNYGYTF. The CDR3 coding sequence is TGTGCCAGCAGCTCCAGGGACACCAACTATGGCTACACCTTC. Supplemented by reference TRBV5-6 and TRBJ1-2, the full variable domain reads DAGVTQSPTHLIKTRGQQVTLRCSPKSGHDTVSWYQQALGQGPQFIFQYYEEEERQRGNFPDRFSGHQFPNYSSELNVNALLLGDSALYLCASSSRDTNYGYTFGSGTRLTVV.

This clonotype was counted many times. The chain carries TRBV6-2 or TRBV6-3 and TRBJ2-7, with 14 bases lining up with TRBD2. V trimming: 6 bases; J trimming: 2 bases; junction bases outside the gene matches: 9. Germline CDR1 is MNHEY and CDR2 is SVGEGT. The CDR3 has 17 amino acids. In nucleotides, the CDR3 is TGTGCCAGCAGCAGGACTAGCGGGGGGCCTCCGACCTACGAGCAGTACTTC. This translates into CASSRTSGGPPTYEQYF.

This clonotype was picked up many times. V and J are TRBV5-1 and TRBJ2-5; D not certain. Trimming removed 4 bases at V and 5 bases at J, with 15 bases between. Germline lookup yields CDR1 SGHRS and CDR2 YFSETQ. The CDR3 covers 14 residues. The CDR3 region is CASSTSYRDETQYF. The CDR3 bases are TGCGCCAGCAGCACCTCATACAGAGATGAGACCCAGTACTTC.

This clonotype showed up many times. The gene calls are TRBV7-9 and TRBJ1-4; tentative D call: TRBD1 (6 bases). The CDR3 spans 14 residues. Per the germline V gene, CDR1 is SEHNR and CDR2 is FQNEAQ (reference sequence). The V end lost 5 bases, the J end lost 0 bases, and 7 bases lay between the germline ends. This CDR3 is CASSRQATNEKLFF. The CDR3 nucleotides read TGTGCCAGCAGCAGACAGGCAACTAATGAAAAACTGTTTTTT.

This clonotype was recorded at least ten times. The rearrangement links TRBV7-3 to TRBJ2-2; D not resolved. Germline V lookup: CDR1 SGHTA, CDR2 FQGTGA. With 1 base removed from V and 8 bases from J, the gap between germline ends came to 5 bases. This CDR3 contains 12 residues. The CDR3 bases are TGTGCCAGCAGCTTAATGTCTGGGGAGCTGTTTTTT. This translates into CASSLMSGELFF.

This clonotype was seen at least ten times. The DNA for the CDR3 is TGTGCCAGCAGCGCCCTACAGGGGATTGGCGAGACCCAGTACTTC. This codes for CASSALQGIGETQYF. The J gene is TRBJ2-5, the V gene TRBV9; 7 bases map to TRBD1. CDR3 size: 15 residues. CDR1 and CDR2 from the germline V gene are SGDLS and YYNGEE. With 3 bases clipped from V and 5 bases from J, the junction kept 10 bases outside the gene matches.

This clonotype appeared many times. J is TRBJ1-5 and V is TRBV7-9; D remains ambiguous. This CDR3 has 16 amino acids. Germline values: CDR1 SEHNR, CDR2 FQNEAQ (reference sequence). V was pared by 0 bases and J by 4 bases, with 13 bases between. This chain's CDR3 is CASSLALAEGNQPQHF. CDR3 nucleotides: TGTGCCAGCAGCTTAGCGCTGGCGGAAGGGAATCAGCCCCAGCATTTT.

At least ten counts were recorded for this clonotype. The chain links TRBV29-1 to TRBJ2-1; 7 nucleotides line up with TRBD1. The junction had 15 bases not matched to a gene; V was cut back by 6 bases and J by 7 bases. Germline V gene lookup returns CDR1 SQVTM and CDR2 ANQGSEA. CDR3 length: 15 residues. The CDR3 loop reads CSVPEQGQMINEQFF. For the CDR3, the DNA is TGCAGCGTACCCGAGCAGGGACAGATGATAAATGAGCAGTTCTTC.

This clonotype was recorded many times. V and J are TRBV29-1 and TRBJ1-2; TRBD1 matches at 7 bases. This CDR3 region has 13 residues. Germline loops: CDR1 SQVTM, CDR2 ANQGSEA. The J segment lost 5 bases and the V segment lost 4 bases, leaving 7 bases of the junction unmatched. This chain's CDR3 is CSVGGGASYGYTF. In DNA, the CDR3 is TGCAGCGTTGGAGGGGGCGCGAGTTATGGCTACACCTTC.

This clonotype came up many times. V and J are TRBV3-1 and TRBJ1-6; D remains ambiguous. The CDR3 has 14 amino acids. V lost 6 bases to trimming and J lost 9 bases, with 15 bases between them. The germline V gene has CDR1 LGHDT and CDR2 YNNKEL (reference sequence). The CDR3 DNA follows: TGTGCCAGCAGTCGACAAACCCTCGGTTCACCCCTCCACTTT. Its protein is CASSRQTLGSPLHF.

This clonotype was seen repeatedly, ten times or more. This chain uses TRBV6-2 or TRBV6-3 with TRBJ2-2; no firm D call. Germline V gives CDR1 MNHEY, CDR2 SVGEGT. Trimming shortened V by 6 bases and J by 0 bases, and 11 bases separated the two germline ends. The CDR3 length is 15 residues. The CDR3 protein is CASRGRNTNTGELFF. The CDR3 DNA sequence: TGTGCCAGCAGGGGCAGGAATACGAACACCGGGGAGCTGTTTTTT.

The CDR3 reads CASSLSRFPGANVLTF. As DNA, the CDR3 is TGTGCCAGCAGCTTATCTAGGTTCCCTGGGGCCAACGTCCTGACTTTC. The chain combines TRBV7-6 with TRBJ2-6; D is unresolved. The germline gives CDR1 SGHVS, CDR2 FNYEAQ. Trimming removed 2 bases at V and 2 bases at J, with 10 bases between. The CDR3 is 16 residues long.

V usage is TRBV5-5 and J usage is TRBJ2-3; D perhaps matches TRBD2 (6 bases). Trimming cost V 4 bases and J 4 bases, with 16 bases left between them. Germline values: CDR1 SGHKS, CDR2 YYEKEE (reference sequence). CDR3 length: 15 residues. The CDR3 DNA is TGTGCCAGCAGCCCGTGGACTACTGCGGCAGATACGCAGTATTTT. It translates to CASSPWTTAADTQYF.

This clonotype showed up many times. This sequence joins TRBV12-3 or TRBV12-4 and TRBJ1-1, with a weak D call TRBD1 (5 bases). V was clipped by 1 base and J by 1 base, with 10 bases between them. This CDR3 has 15 residues. The CDR3 nucleotides are TGTGCCAGCAGTTTAGAAGGACACCAGAACACTGAAGCTTTCTTT. Translation gives CASSLEGHQNTEAFF.

The table lists this clonotype with many counts. The rearrangement links TRBV28 to TRBJ2-7; tentatively, D is TRBD1 or TRBD2 (6 bases each). CDR1 is MDHEN, CDR2 SYDVKM, per germline. The CDR3 loop spans 14 amino acids. Trimming shortened V by 10 bases and J by 1 base, and 17 bases separated the two germline ends. The CDR3 is CATSRGVISYEQYV. DNA of the CDR3: TGTGCCACCTCAAGGGGGGTGATTTCCTACGAGCAGTACGTC.

At least ten counts were recorded for this clonotype. The genes are TRBV20-1 and TRBJ2-3; 8 nucleotides align to TRBD2. Germline V gene sequence: CDR1 DFQATT, CDR2 SNEGSKA (reference sequence). CDR3 length equals 14 residues. J gave up 3 bases and V 7 bases, and 9 bases lay outside the gene matches. The CDR3 reads CSVARGGWTDTQYF. The DNA of the CDR3 is TGCAGTGTCGCACGGGGGGGTTGGACAGATACGCAGTATTTT.

In its sample, this clonotype was seen many times. The V call is TRBV5-1, the J call TRBJ2-5; 9 nucleotides match TRBD1. Germline CDR1 SGHRS, CDR2 YFSETQ. V gave up 4 bases and J gave up 4 bases; unmatched junction bases: 2. The CDR3 is 13 residues long. The CDR3 bases are TGCGCCAGCAGCCGGGACAGGGCAGAGACCCAGTACTTC. Protein sequence: CASSRDRAETQYF.